The 7 T cell receptor beta chains below come from one sample, sequenced in a study of T-cell reconstitution after alpha-beta-depleted transplantation in children. A library of TCRbeta sequences, prepared with unique molecular identifiers, was generated. TCRdb re-analysed the PCR reads in MiXCR, keeping a single row per CDR3 protein. The sample holds around 670,000 distinct CDR3 sequences, under 15% seen once. Sequenced here: PBMCs, sampled before TCRalphabeta/CD19-depleted stem cell transplant. Every receptor here comes from a girl aged 2 to 10 with congenital amegakaryocytic thrombocytopenia, due to receive a stem cell transplant.

This clonotype came up once. The chain employs TRBV20-1 and TRBJ2-3, with a possible D match to TRBD1 (5 bases). The better agreement between TRBJ1-5 and the DNA end casts doubt on the J call. The CDR3 sequence is 10 residues long. Germline CDR1 reads DFQATT; CDR2 reads SNEGSKA (reference sequence). The CDR3 DNA follows: TGCAGTCCTGGGGGAAATACGCAGCATTTT. It encodes CSPGGNTQHF.

The rearrangement uses TRBV12-3 or TRBV12-4 and TRBJ2-3; 9 bases agree with TRBD2. The trim removed 5 bases at V and 4 bases at J, leaving 4 bases unmatched. The CDR3 contains 14 residues. The chain's CDR3 is CASSDSGSADTQYF. CDR3 nucleotides: TGTGCCAGCAGTGATAGCGGGAGCGCAGATACGCAGTATTTT.

This clonotype has a count of ten or more. This chain links TRBV15 with TRBJ2-1; the match to TRBD2 covers 9 bases. The V gene's germline CDR1 is LNHNV and CDR2 YYDKDF (reference sequence). The CDR3 totals 13 residues. The junction had 6 bases not matched to a gene; V was cut back by 8 bases and J by 7 bases. The CDR3 here is CATRVAGENEQFF. The CDR3 bases are TGTGCCACCCGTGTAGCGGGAGAAAATGAGCAGTTCTTC.

The CDR3 here is CASSFRRPSSYEQYF. The CDR3 nucleotides are TGTGCCAGCAGTTTTAGACGGCCTAGCTCCTACGAGCAGTACTTC. The chain recombines TRBV12-3 or TRBV12-4 with TRBJ2-7; D is uncertain. Trimming pared 3 bases from V and 0 bases from J, leaving 12 bases between. The CDR3 has 15 amino acids.

A note on this clonotype: A much larger clone differs by one base, so this may be a read error. This sequence joins TRBV21-1 and TRBJ1-2; TRBD1 reflects the table's D call only, with no check against the DNA. TRBV21-1 has pseudogene status. The CDR3 length is 13 residues. CDR3 sequence (DNA): TGTGTCAGCAGAGGGACAGAGCGAAATGGCTACACCTTC. Translation gives CVSRGTERNGYTF.

Ten or more counts support this clonotype. The chain recombines TRBV7-7 with TRBJ2-3; D is unclear. V gave up 0 bases and J gave up 2 bases, with 3 bases separating them. The CDR3 is made up of 13 amino acids. CDR1 and CDR2 from the germline V gene are SSHAT and FNYEAQ (reference sequence). The CDR3 DNA follows: TGTGCCAGCAGCTTAGCCAACACAGATACGCAGTATTTT. As protein: CASSLANTDTQYF.

This clonotype was seen at least ten times. This chain connects TRBV28 to TRBJ2-1; D not certain. Germline V gene data show CDR1 as MDHEN and CDR2 as SYDVKM. There are 11 residues in the CDR3. Trimming took 3 bases from V and 8 from J, leaving 5 bases between them. The CDR3 sequence: CASSFFDEQFF. CDR3 bases: TGTGCCAGCAGTTTCTTTGATGAGCAGTTCTTC. The entire variable domain, with the rest obtained from reference TRBV28 and TRBJ2-1, is as follows: DVKVTQSSRYLVKRTGEKVFLECVQDMDHENMFWYRQDPGLGLRLIYFSYDVKMKEKGDIPEGYSVSREKKERFSLILESASTNQTSMYLCASSFFDEQFFGPGTRLTVL.